By share of the sample, the clone carrying this T cell receptor beta chain is hyperexpanded. Its target is not known. This sample is part of a study of T cell repertoires in cytomegalovirus infection. Study-level background: Public TCR beta signature analysis indicated the presence of both CMV infection and matching HLA type. General study findings and limits: Of the TCR beta families, the public ones yielded a cumulative frequency that identified carriers of CMV plus the relevant HLA.

TCRdb passed the reads through MiXCR, listing each CDR3 protein once. The data contain 110,000 or so distinct CDR3 sequences, more than 30% of them singletons. Germline V gene sequence: CDR1 SGHVS, CDR2 FNYEAQ. The CDR3 runs to 14 residues. The V and J ends lost 2 bases and 5 bases respectively, with 13 bases between them. This TCR came from a human donor in good health (CMV status not recorded). Some clones in this sample may be carry-over from other donors' samples. The material was CD8+ T cells from cultured PBMCs, obtained from culture after CMV antigen stimulation. The genes are TRBV7-6 and TRBJ2-7, with D perhaps matching TRBD1 or TRBD2 (5 bases each). CDR3 bases: TGTGCCAGCAGCTTAAGCGACATGGGGGACGAGCAGTACTTC. It translates to CASSLSDMGDEQYF.